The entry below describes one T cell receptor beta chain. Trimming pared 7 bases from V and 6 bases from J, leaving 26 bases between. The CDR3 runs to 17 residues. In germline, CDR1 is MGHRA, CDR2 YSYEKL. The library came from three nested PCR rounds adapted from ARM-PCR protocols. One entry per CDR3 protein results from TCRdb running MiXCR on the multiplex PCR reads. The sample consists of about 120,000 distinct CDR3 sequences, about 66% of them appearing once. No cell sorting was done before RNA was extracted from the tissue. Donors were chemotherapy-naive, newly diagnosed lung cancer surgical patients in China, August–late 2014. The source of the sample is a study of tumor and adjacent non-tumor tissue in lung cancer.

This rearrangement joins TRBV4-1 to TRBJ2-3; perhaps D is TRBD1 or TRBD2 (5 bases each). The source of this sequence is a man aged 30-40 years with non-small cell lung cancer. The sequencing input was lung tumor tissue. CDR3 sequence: CASNPARARGVSDTQYF. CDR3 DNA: TGCGCCAGCAACCCCGCCCGGGCAAGGGGAGTCTCCGATACGCAGTATTTT.